The 32 T cell receptor beta chains given below trace back to one sample, sequenced in a study of control samples from healthy donors and cancer patients. Data came from immunoSEQ multiplex PCR; TCRdb stores just in-frame clones and leaves some out. This table holds 120,000 to 150,000 clones, 75% to 95% found once. Sequenced: blood. These receptors were obtained from a man aged 30-40 years in good health.

This clone was seen only a few times. The gene calls are TRBV6-5 and TRBJ2-2, with D unresolved. The CDR3 is 14 amino acids. V was trimmed by 4 bases and J by 4 bases, leaving 10 bases between them. Germline V lookup: CDR1 MNHEY, CDR2 SVGAGI. CDR3 protein: CASSFGVTTGELFF. The CDR3 coding sequence is TGTGCCAGCAGTTTCGGAGTAACCACCGGGGAGCTGTTTTTT.

The chain's CDR3 is CASSLRDSPYEQYF. CDR3 coding DNA: TGTGCCAGCAGTTTAAGGGACAGTCCCTACGAGCAGTACTTC. This chain links TRBV27 with TRBJ2-7; 7 nucleotides match TRBD1. Trimming removed 2 bases from V and 2 bases from J; junction bases left unmatched: 3. This CDR3 is built from 14 residues. From germline, CDR1 is MNHEY and CDR2 SMNVEV (reference sequence).

This sequence joins TRBV9 and TRBJ2-1, with TRBD2 identical over 9 bases. The germline V gene encodes CDR1 SGDLS and CDR2 YYNGEE. The CDR3 has 16 amino acids. The J segment lost 7 bases and the V segment lost 2 bases, leaving 10 bases of the junction unmatched. CDR3 sequence: CASSVSAGGQENEQFF. Written as DNA, the CDR3 is TGTGCCAGCAGCGTTAGTGCGGGGGGGCAGGAAAATGAGCAGTTCTTC.

V and J are TRBV5-1 and TRBJ2-1; tentatively, D is TRBD1 or TRBD2 (5 bases each). From germline, CDR1 is SGHRS and CDR2 YFSETQ. V lost 5 bases to trimming and J lost 3 bases, with 15 bases between them. The CDR3 is made up of 15 amino acids. The DNA for the CDR3 is TGCGCCAGCAGGACAGCGGATCCGGTCTACAATGAGCAGTTCTTC. Translation gives CASRTADPVYNEQFF.

The chain is built from TRBV2 and TRBJ1-2; D is perhaps TRBD1 (6 bases). The CDR3 is 14 amino acids. The V end was cut by 4 bases, the J end by 2 bases, with 11 bases between. From germline, CDR1 is SNHLY and CDR2 FYNNEI. CDR3 region: CASSVGQMNYGYTF. CDR3 sequence (DNA): TGTGCCAGCAGTGTCGGACAGATGAACTATGGCTACACCTTC.

The chain carries TRBV7-2 and TRBJ1-2, with 8 bases fitting TRBD1. With 4 bases clipped from V and 2 bases from J, the junction kept 12 bases outside the gene matches. The CDR3 length is 17 residues. Germline CDR1 SGHTA, CDR2 FQGNSA. As DNA, the CDR3 is TGTGCCAGCAGCTCCCGACAGGGGAAGTCGGTGAACTATGGCTACACCTTC. Its translation is CASSSRQGKSVNYGYTF.

The rearrangement links TRBV11-3 to TRBJ1-1; D gene unclear. Germline V gene sequence: CDR1 SGHNT, CDR2 YENEEA. V shed 2 bases and J shed 1 base, with 5 bases lying between them. The CDR3 sequence is 13 residues long. Written as DNA, the CDR3 is TGTGCCAGCAGCTTATGGAGGAACACTGAAGCTTTCTTT. It translates to CASSLWRNTEAFF.

This clone turned up a few times. The chain recombines TRBV7-2 with TRBJ2-7; D call uncertain. Between the trimmed V and J ends, which lost 3 bases and 2 bases, there was a span of 8 bases. The CDR3 is 13 amino acids. Germline assignment: CDR1 SGHTA and CDR2 FQGNSA. In nucleotides, the CDR3 is TGTGCCAGCAGCTTCGCGGTAGCCTACGAGCAGTACTTC. Encoded protein: CASSFAVAYEQYF.

This clone was observed a single time. The V gene is TRBV12-3 or TRBV12-4, the J gene TRBJ2-2; D is undetermined. The V gene lost 3 bases and the J gene lost 6 bases, with 5 bases spanning the gap. The CDR3 extends over 12 amino acids. The DNA for the CDR3 is TGTGCCAGCAGTTTTAACGCCGGGGAGCTGTTTTTT. This sequence encodes CASSFNAGELFF.

V gene TRBV28 combines with J gene TRBJ2-7; 11 positions agree with TRBD2. CDR1 and CDR2 (germline): MDHEN, SYDVKM. The CDR3 is made up of 15 amino acids. V trimming: 2 bases; J trimming: 6 bases; junction bases outside the gene matches: 6. The CDR3 DNA follows: TGTGCCAGCAGTTTACCCACTAGCGGGGGATCCGAGCAGTACTTC. Translating it yields CASSLPTSGGSEQYF. Full variable domain (rest looked up from reference TRBV28 and TRBJ2-7): DVKVTQSSRYLVKRTGEKVFLECVQDMDHENMFWYRQDPGLGLRLIYFSYDVKMKEKGDIPEGYSVSREKKERFSLILESASTNQTSMYLCASSLPTSGGSEQYFGPGTRLTVT.

The V call is TRBV27, the J call TRBJ2-1, with D perhaps TRBD1 or TRBD2 (5 bases each). Germline-derived CDR1 and CDR2 are MNHEY and SMNVEV (reference sequence). Trimming left V 3 bases short and J 10 bases short, with 22 bases between. The CDR3 consists of 16 residues. The CDR3 sequence: CASSFGAGGRLGEQFF. The CDR3 coding sequence is TGTGCCAGCAGTTTTGGGGCGGGCGGCCGGTTGGGGGAGCAGTTCTTC.

A single count supports this clone. The rearrangement uses TRBV27 and TRBJ1-6, with 7 bases aligning to TRBD1. V lost 4 bases to trimming and J lost 6 bases; unmatched junction nucleotides: 3. Germline CDR1 and CDR2: MNHEY and SMNVEV (reference sequence). CDR3 size: 14 residues. DNA of the CDR3: TGTGCCAGCAGTTATAGACAGGGTAATTCACCCCTCCACTTT. Translated: CASSYRQGNSPLHF.

V and J are TRBV12-5 and TRBJ1-1; D gene uncertain. With 8 bases removed from V and 0 bases from J, the gap between germline ends came to 10 bases. Looked up from germline, CDR1 is LGHNT and CDR2 is FRNRAP. CDR3 length: 13 residues. CDR3 sequence (DNA): TGTGCTAGTTTGCGGACTCTGAACACTGAAGCTTTCTTT. Residues: CASLRTLNTEAFF.

V usage is TRBV11-3 and J usage is TRBJ2-3, with TRBD2 matching over 7 bases. Germline loops: CDR1 SGHNT, CDR2 YENEEA. The CDR3 runs to 15 residues. The V segment lost 3 bases and the J segment 2 bases; nucleotides outside the gene matches: 5. The CDR3 protein is CASSFGAGDTDTQYF. In DNA, the CDR3 is TGTGCCAGCAGCTTCGGTGCGGGAGACACAGATACGCAGTATTTT.

The rearrangement joins TRBV6-5 to TRBJ2-3; D perhaps matches TRBD1 (5 bases). V gave up 0 bases and J gave up 3 bases, with 10 bases separating them. Germline-derived CDR1 and CDR2 are MNHEY and SVGAGI. The CDR3 sequence is 15 residues long. Here the CDR3 DNA reads TGTGCCAGCAGTTACTCGGGCAGGGTGACAGATACGCAGTATTTT. Translation: CASSYSGRVTDTQYF.

The rearrangement joins TRBV6-5 to TRBJ2-7; D possibly corresponds to TRBD2 (5 bases). The CDR3 totals 14 residues. Trimming removed 0 bases at V and 3 bases at J, with 9 bases between. CDR1 and CDR2 from the germline V gene are MNHEY and SVGAGI. CDR3 region: CASSYSTNDYEQYF. In nucleotides, the CDR3 is TGTGCCAGCAGTTACTCGACTAATGACTACGAGCAGTACTTC.

The chain carries TRBV24-1 and TRBJ1-2; no firm D call. The V and J ends lost 5 bases and 4 bases respectively, with 10 bases between them. Germline CDR1 KGHDR, CDR2 SFDVKD. The CDR3 is 13 residues long. For the CDR3, the DNA is TGTGCCACCAGTGCCCCTATGGGCTATGGCTACACCTTC. Translated, it gives CATSAPMGYGYTF.

V is TRBV9 and J is TRBJ2-1; maybe TRBD2 (5 bases). Germline CDR1 is SGDLS and CDR2 is YYNGEE. The V and J ends lost 7 bases and 0 bases respectively, with 5 bases between them. The CDR3 covers 12 residues. The chain's CDR3 is CASGSSYNEQFF. The CDR3 DNA is TGTGCCAGCGGGAGCTCCTACAATGAGCAGTTCTTC.

V is TRBV20-1 and J is TRBJ2-3, with D possibly TRBD2 on 5 matching bases. The ends were cut back, 3 bases at V and 0 bases at J, with 10 bases in the middle. In germline, CDR1 is DFQATT, CDR2 SNEGSKA (reference sequence). The CDR3 length is 14 residues. The CDR3 DNA reads TGCAGTGCTAGTTTCGGGATGAGCACAGATACGCAGTATTTT. Protein sequence: CSASFGMSTDTQYF.

This chain connects TRBV7-2 to TRBJ1-4; D gene uncertain. The CDR3 covers 12 residues. Germline V lookup: CDR1 SGHTA, CDR2 FQGNSA. Trimming removed 11 bases at V and 4 bases at J, with 11 bases between. As DNA, the CDR3 is TGTGCCTCCACCGTCGGTAATGAAAAACTGTTTTTT. Residues: CASTVGNEKLFF.

This clone was recorded once. The chain has TRBV4-1 and TRBJ1-2; the D gene is possibly TRBD1 (5 bases). Germline V lookup: CDR1 MGHRA, CDR2 YSYEKL. V lost 5 bases to trimming and J lost 8 bases, with 15 bases between them. This CDR3 has 13 residues. This CDR3 reads CASSSIRDLGYTF. The CDR3 DNA reads as TGCGCCAGCAGCAGTATCCGGGACTTGGGCTACACCTTC.

This clone showed up just once. The rearrangement links TRBV12-5 to TRBJ1-1; D is uncertain. CDR3 size: 17 residues. Germline assignment: CDR1 LGHNT and CDR2 FRNRAP. The V and J ends lost 6 bases and 7 bases respectively, with 27 bases between them. CDR3 in amino acids: CASGRLGELGDIVEAFF. The CDR3 coding sequence is TGTGCTAGTGGCCGGCTTGGGGAGCTCGGGGATATCGTTGAAGCTTTCTTT.

This sequence joins TRBV7-3 and TRBJ2-2; possible D gene TRBD2, 6 bases. Germline V gene lookup returns CDR1 SGHTA and CDR2 FQGTGA. V lost 2 bases and J lost 4, with 11 bases in between. The CDR3 consists of 15 residues. The CDR3 here is CASSLSGVGTGELFF. The CDR3 DNA follows: TGTGCCAGCAGCTTATCGGGGGTTGGCACCGGGGAGCTGTTTTTT. Using reference TRBV7-3 and TRBJ2-2 for the parts outside the CDR3, the full variable domain is GAGVSQTPSNKVTEKGKYVELRCDPISGHTALYWYRQSLGQGPEFLIYFQGTGAADDSGLPNDRFFAVRPEGSVSTLKIQRTERGDSAVYLCASSLSGVGTGELFFGEGSRLTVL.

The chain carries TRBV20-1 and TRBJ1-1; 7 bases agree with TRBD1. V was clipped by 3 bases and J by 3 bases; unmatched bases: 10. CDR1 DFQATT and CDR2 SNEGSKA come from the germline V gene (reference sequence). The CDR3 spans 15 residues. CDR3 sequence: CSASRPRGQDTEAFF. The CDR3 DNA reads TGCAGTGCTAGTCGTCCAAGGGGGCAGGACACTGAAGCTTTCTTT.

J is TRBJ2-1 and V is TRBV14, with D uncertain. The CDR3 length is 15 residues. Germline CDR1 SGHDN, CDR2 FVKESK. V gave up 0 bases and J gave up 4 bases, with 10 bases separating them. CDR3 nucleotides: TGTGCCAGCAGCCAAGATCTCCCAGGATACAATGAGCAGTTCTTC. As protein: CASSQDLPGYNEQFF. The full variable domain, rest sourced from reference TRBV14 and TRBJ2-1, is EAGVTQFPSHSVIEKGQTVTLRCDPISGHDNLYWYRRVMGKEIKFLLHFVKESKQDESGMPNNRFLAERTGGTYSTLKVQPAELEDSGVYFCASSQDLPGYNEQFFGPGTRLTVL.

The chain couples TRBV7-8 to TRBJ2-1; D perhaps matches TRBD2 (6 bases). Trimming cost V 5 bases and J 3 bases, with 14 bases left between them. This CDR3 has 15 amino acids. Per germline, CDR1 SGHVS and CDR2 FQNEAQ. CDR3 DNA: TGTGCCAGCAGCACGACTAGTACCCTCTACAATGAGCAGTTCTTC. It encodes CASSTTSTLYNEQFF.

This clone was counted once. The rearrangement links TRBV5-6 to TRBJ2-7; D is possibly TRBD1 or TRBD2 (5 bases each). The germline V gene encodes CDR1 SGHDT and CDR2 YYEEEE. This CDR3 has 12 amino acids. The germline V and J ends were trimmed by 0 bases and 5 bases, with 6 bases remaining between them. CDR3 amino acids: CASSLVGDEQYF. In nucleotides, the CDR3 is TGTGCCAGCAGCTTGGTGGGGGACGAGCAGTACTTC.

The J gene is TRBJ1-6, the V gene TRBV28; D perhaps matches TRBD1 (5 bases). The CDR3 totals 12 residues. V was cut by 10 bases and J by 9 bases, with 13 bases left in between. Germline CDR1 reads MDHEN; CDR2 reads SYDVKM. The DNA of the CDR3 is TGTGCCACGGCCCGGACATTTTCACCCCTCCACTTT. Protein sequence: CATARTFSPLHF.

The rearrangement uses TRBV19 and TRBJ1-5, with 7 positions matching TRBD1. The J segment lost 5 bases and the V segment lost 0 bases, leaving 10 bases of the junction unmatched. The CDR3 is 17 residues long. Germline CDR1 and CDR2: LNHDA and SQIVND (reference sequence). In DNA form, the CDR3 reads TGTGCCAGTAGTATAGAGGGCAATGACAGGGTCGATCAGCCCCAGCATTTT. This codes for CASSIEGNDRVDQPQHF. Full variable domain (remainder filled in from reference TRBV19 and TRBJ1-5): DGGITQSPKYLFRKEGQNVTLSCEQNLNHDAMYWYRQDPGQGLRLIYYSQIVNDFQKGDIAEGYSVSREKKESFPLTVTSAQKNPTAFYLCASSIEGNDRVDQPQHFGDGTRLSIL.

This sequence joins TRBV14 and TRBJ1-1, with D perhaps TRBD1 (5 bases). Deletions cut 6 bases from V and 6 bases from J, with 14 bases between. CDR3 length: 13 residues. CDR1 is SGHDN, CDR2 FVKESK, per germline. The CDR3 protein is CASRTSGSPEAFF. The CDR3 nucleotides read TGTGCCAGCAGAACGTCAGGGAGTCCTGAAGCTTTCTTT.

This clone has only one observation. The chain has TRBV7-8 and TRBJ1-5; D gene unclear. This CDR3 contains 13 residues. Germline CDR1 SGHVS, CDR2 FQNEAQ. The V gene lost 2 bases and the J gene lost 7 bases, with 9 bases spanning the gap. In DNA form, the CDR3 reads TGTGCCAGCAGCTTATGGGAGAACCAGCCCCAGCATTTT. It yields the protein CASSLWENQPQHF. The complete variable domain, with remaining parts taken from reference TRBV7-8 and TRBJ1-5, reads GAGVSQSPRYKVAKRGQDVALRCDPISGHVSLFWYQQALGQGPEFLTYFQNEAQLDKSGLPSDRFFAERPEGSVSTLKIQRTQQEDSAVYLCASSLWENQPQHFGDGTRLSIL.

The chain couples TRBV6-5 to TRBJ2-4; tentatively, D is TRBD1 (6 bases). Per the germline V gene, CDR1 is MNHEY and CDR2 is SVGAGI. Trimming shortened V by 4 bases and J by 14 bases, and 21 bases separated the two germline ends. The CDR3 is made up of 14 amino acids. The CDR3 bases are TGTGCCAGCAGTTCCCTCAAAAGGGGACACAACAAGTACTTC. This sequence encodes CASSSLKRGHNKYF.